The clone carrying this TCR beta chain was seen only a few times. Its antigen is as yet unknown. TCRdb called the RACE reads again in MiXCR, with one record for every CDR3 protein. The sample lists fewer than 95,000 distinct CDR3 sequences, approximately 11% occurring once. CDR3 size: 17 residues. Germline-derived CDR1 and CDR2 are LGHNA and YNFKEQ. Germline trimming cut 8 bases from V and 0 bases from J; bases unmatched to any gene: 10. Time point: patch test 2, 6 weeks after DPC sensitization. Specified treatment: therapeutic diphenylcyclopropenone sensitization with weekly scalp DPC. The sample comes from a study of human T cells and chemical hapten exposure. In the study overall: Patients, mostly women, had alopecia areata, alopecia totalis or alopecia universalis.

Study findings and constraints: Each of the donors had alopecia, so their immune responses may not resemble those of healthy people. High-frequency TCRs, those above 1 in 1000, stayed the same after DPC sensitization.

The genes are TRBV4-2 and TRBJ2-7; 13 bases map to TRBD2. Sequencing was performed on whole blood, taken in connection with sensitization to the hapten diphenylcyclopropenone (DPC). The origin of this receptor is a man aged 40-55 years with alopecia areata. Some clones in this sample may be carry-over from other donors' samples. The CDR3 sequence is CASLTSGRRIGSYEQYV. For the CDR3, the DNA is TGTGCCAGCCTGACTAGCGGGAGGAGAATCGGCTCCTACGAGCAGTACGTC.